This note documents a single TCR beta chain sequence. These data originate in a study of blood T cell repertoires in COVID-19. Study as a whole: Whether acute or convalescent, the COVID-19 samples came from the United States, Italy and Spain. Nucleic acid was either cDNA or gDNA, and it came from T cells, B-cell-depleted T cells, or PBMCs.

Source study methods: Using reference gene primer amplification, nucleated cell counts were estimated. Data came from immunoSEQ multiplex PCR; TCRdb stores just in-frame clones and leaves some out. V, J and clone size were drawn from that table, and D and trimming were deduced from the DNA. The data contain more than 140,000 clones, approximately 83% of them singletons. The V and J ends lost 5 bases and 7 bases respectively, with 18 bases between them. Looked up from germline, CDR1 is MNHEY and CDR2 is SVGAGI. The CDR3 runs 15 residues. The sequenced material came from peripheral blood. The gene calls are TRBV6-5 and TRBJ1-5; D gene unclear. This sequence originates from a human donor in a cohort sampled during active COVID-19. DNA of the CDR3: TGTGCCAGCAGTCGGACCCGGGGTGAGGGCCAGCCCCAGCATTTT. It codes for CASSRTRGEGQPQHF.